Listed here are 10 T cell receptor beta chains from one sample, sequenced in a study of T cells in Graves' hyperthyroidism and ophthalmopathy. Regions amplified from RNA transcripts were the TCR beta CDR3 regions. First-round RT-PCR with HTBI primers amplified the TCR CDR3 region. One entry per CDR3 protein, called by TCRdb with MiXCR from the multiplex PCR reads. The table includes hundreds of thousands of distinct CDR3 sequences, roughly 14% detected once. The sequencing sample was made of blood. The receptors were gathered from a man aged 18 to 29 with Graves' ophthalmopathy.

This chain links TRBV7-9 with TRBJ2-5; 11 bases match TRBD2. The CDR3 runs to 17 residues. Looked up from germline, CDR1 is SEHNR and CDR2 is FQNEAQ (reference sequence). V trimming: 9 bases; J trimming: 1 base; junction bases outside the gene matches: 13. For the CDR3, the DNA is TGTGCCAGTAGTTCGTCATCGGGACTAGCGGTCCAAGAGACCCAGTACTTC. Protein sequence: CASSSSSGLAVQETQYF. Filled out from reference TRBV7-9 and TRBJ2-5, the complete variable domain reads DTGVSQNPRHKITKRGQNVTFRCDPISEHNRLYWYRQTLGQGPEFLTYFQNEAQLEKSRLLSDRFSAERPKGSFSTLEIQRTEQGDSAMYLCASSSSSGLAVQETQYFGPGTRLLVL.

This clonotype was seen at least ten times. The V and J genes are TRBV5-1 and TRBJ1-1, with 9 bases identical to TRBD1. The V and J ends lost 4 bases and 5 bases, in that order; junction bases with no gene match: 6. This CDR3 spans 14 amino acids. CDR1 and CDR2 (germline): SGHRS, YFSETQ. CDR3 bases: TGCGCCAGCAGCGACACACAGGGGGCAACTGAAGCTTTCTTT. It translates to CASSDTQGATEAFF.

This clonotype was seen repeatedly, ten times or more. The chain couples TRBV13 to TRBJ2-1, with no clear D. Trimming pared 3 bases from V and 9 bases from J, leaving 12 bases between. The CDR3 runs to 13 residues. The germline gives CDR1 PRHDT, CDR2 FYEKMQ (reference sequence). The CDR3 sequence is CASSLLLGTEQFF. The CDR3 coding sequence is TGTGCCAGCAGCTTGCTCCTAGGTACTGAGCAGTTCTTC.

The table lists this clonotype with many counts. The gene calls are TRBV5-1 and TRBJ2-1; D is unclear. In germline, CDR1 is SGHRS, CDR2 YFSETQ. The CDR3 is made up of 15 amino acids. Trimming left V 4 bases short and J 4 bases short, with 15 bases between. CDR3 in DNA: TGCGCCAGCAGCCGGACCCCGGCCGGGTACAATGAGCAGTTCTTC. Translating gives CASSRTPAGYNEQFF.

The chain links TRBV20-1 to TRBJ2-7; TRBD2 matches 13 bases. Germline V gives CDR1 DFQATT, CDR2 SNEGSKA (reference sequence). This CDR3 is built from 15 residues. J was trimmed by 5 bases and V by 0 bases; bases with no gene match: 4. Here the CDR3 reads CSARDGLAGVDEQYF. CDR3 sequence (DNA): TGCAGTGCTAGAGATGGACTAGCGGGAGTCGACGAGCAGTACTTC.

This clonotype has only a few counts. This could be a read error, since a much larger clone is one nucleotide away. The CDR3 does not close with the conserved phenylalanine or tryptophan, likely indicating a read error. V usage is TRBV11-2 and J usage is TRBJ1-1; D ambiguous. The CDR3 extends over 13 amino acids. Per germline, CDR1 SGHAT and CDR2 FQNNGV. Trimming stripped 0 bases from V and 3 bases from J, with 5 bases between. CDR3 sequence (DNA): TGTGCCAGCAGCTTAGATACGTACACTGAAGCTTTCCTT. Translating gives CASSLDTYTEAFL.

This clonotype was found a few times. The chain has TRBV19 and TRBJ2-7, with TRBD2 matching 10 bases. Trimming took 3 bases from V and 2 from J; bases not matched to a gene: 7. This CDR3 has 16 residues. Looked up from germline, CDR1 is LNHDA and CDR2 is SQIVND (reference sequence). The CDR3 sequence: CASSITLAGPTYEQYF. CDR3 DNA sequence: TGTGCCAGTAGTATCACACTAGCGGGGCCCACCTACGAGCAGTACTTC.

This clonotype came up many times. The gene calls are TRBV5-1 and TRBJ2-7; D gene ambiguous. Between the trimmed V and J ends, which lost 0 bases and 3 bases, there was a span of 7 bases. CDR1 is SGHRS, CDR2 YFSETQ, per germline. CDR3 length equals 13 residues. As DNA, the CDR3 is TGCGCCAGCAGCTTGGAAGCATACTACGAGCAGTACTTC. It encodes CASSLEAYYEQYF.

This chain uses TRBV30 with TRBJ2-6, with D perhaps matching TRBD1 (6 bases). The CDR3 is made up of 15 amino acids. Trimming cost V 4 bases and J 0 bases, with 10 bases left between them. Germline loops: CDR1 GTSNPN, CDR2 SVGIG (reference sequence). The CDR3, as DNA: TGTGCCTGGATGTTCAGGGGCTCTGGGGCCAACGTCCTGACTTTC. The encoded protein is CAWMFRGSGANVLTF.

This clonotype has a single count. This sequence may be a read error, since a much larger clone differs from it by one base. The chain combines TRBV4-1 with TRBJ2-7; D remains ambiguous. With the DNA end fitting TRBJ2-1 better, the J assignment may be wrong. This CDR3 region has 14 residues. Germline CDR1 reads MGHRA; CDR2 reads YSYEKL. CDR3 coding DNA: TGCGCCAGCAGCTCAGAGGATAGCTCCTACGAGCAGTTCTTC. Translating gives CASSSEDSSYEQFF.